This passage covers 28 T cell receptor beta chains from one sample sequenced in a study of cytomegalovirus exposure and HLA in healthy donors. PCR amplification relied on 60 Vbeta primers (plus 13 Jbeta primers). Here immunoSEQ multiplex PCR was the method, and the copy in TCRdb shows in-frame clones only, minus some. The data show some 25,000 clones, 79% seen once. The source material was PBMCs. Every receptor here comes from a male donor in good health and CMV-seronegative.

The genes are TRBV27 and TRBJ2-1, with unresolved D. V was trimmed by 8 bases and J by 3 bases, leaving 5 bases between them. CDR1 and CDR2 (germline): MNHEY, SMNVEV (reference sequence). The CDR3 is made up of 11 amino acids. CDR3 sequence reads: CASRLYNEQFF. The CDR3 nucleotides read TGTGCCAGCCGACTCTACAATGAGCAGTTCTTC.

The chain couples TRBV4-1 to TRBJ2-7; 7 bases align to TRBD2. V shed 4 bases, J shed 2 bases, and the junction held 11 bases outside the gene matches. Germline V gives CDR1 MGHRA, CDR2 YSYEKL. This CDR3 has 16 residues. The CDR3 spells CASSLQKSGVAYEQYF. The CDR3 coding sequence is TGCGCCAGCAGCCTCCAGAAGAGCGGGGTCGCCTACGAGCAGTACTTC.

In its sample, this clone was seen once. The chain uses TRBV9 and TRBJ2-3, with TRBD2 matching 11 bases. Germline CDR1 and CDR2: SGDLS and YYNGEE. The CDR3 consists of 17 residues. The V and J ends lost 3 bases and 0 bases, in that order; junction bases with no gene match: 6. The CDR3 nucleotides are TGTGCCAGCAGCGCCTCCTTAGCGGGGGGGAGCACAGATACGCAGTATTTT. Its translation: CASSASLAGGSTDTQYF.

This chain uses TRBV6-4 with TRBJ2-3, with 10 nucleotides matching TRBD1. This CDR3 has 15 amino acids. With V trimmed by 4 bases and J by 2 bases, 3 bases remained unmatched. CDR1 is MRHNA and CDR2 is SNTAGT in the germline V gene. As DNA, the CDR3 is TGTGCCAGCAGTGGAGGGACAGGGGACACAGATACGCAGTATTTT. This gives the protein CASSGGTGDTDTQYF.

CDR3 in DNA: TGTGCCAGCAGTTTATCCGGGAGCGGAACAGATACGCAGTATTTT. Amino acid sequence: CASSLSGSGTDTQYF. The chain combines TRBV28 with TRBJ2-3; possibly TRBD2 for D (6 bases). Germline V gives CDR1 MDHEN, CDR2 SYDVKM. V lost 1 base to trimming and J lost 3 bases, with 11 bases between them. This CDR3 has 15 residues.

A single count supports this clone. The CDR3 is CASGPRRGISYEQYF. In nucleotides, the CDR3 is TGTGCCAGCGGTCCAAGGCGGGGTATCTCCTACGAGCAGTACTTC. The gene calls are TRBV6-1 and TRBJ2-7, with D possibly being TRBD2 (6 bases). In germline, CDR1 is MNHNS, CDR2 SASEGT. V lost 8 bases to trimming and J lost 0 bases, with 17 bases between them. This CDR3 comprises 15 residues.

The chain joins TRBV28 to TRBJ1-5, with TRBD1 matching over 7 bases. The CDR3 runs to 14 residues. CDR1 MDHEN and CDR2 SYDVKM come from the germline V gene. V trimming: 7 bases; J trimming: 2 bases; junction bases outside the gene matches: 5. The CDR3 DNA reads as TGTGCCAGCACACGACAGGGAGGCAATCAGCCCCAGCATTTT. Its translation is CASTRQGGNQPQHF.

This clone has a single count. The rearrangement joins TRBV6-1 to TRBJ2-6; D gene ambiguous. The V end lost 4 bases, the J end lost 0 bases, and 7 bases lay between the germline ends. CDR3 length equals 15 residues. Germline V lookup: CDR1 MNHNS, CDR2 SASEGT. CDR3 nucleotide sequence: TGTGCCAGCAGTGGCGGCCACTCTGGGGCCAACGTCCTGACTTTC. Amino acids: CASSGGHSGANVLTF.

The chain recombines TRBV6-1 with TRBJ1-5, with 9 bases that match TRBD1. Germline V gives CDR1 MNHNS, CDR2 SASEGT. There are 16 residues in the CDR3. Trimming at V came to 4 bases and at J to 4 bases, leaving 8 bases not matched to a gene. The CDR3 DNA reads as TGTGCCAGCAGTGCGTCCCGGGACAGGGTAAATCAGCCCCAGCATTTT. Amino acid sequence: CASSASRDRVNQPQHF.

In its sample, this clone is medium-sized. CDR3 sequence reads: CAISGAGFTTEAFF. DNA for the CDR3: TGTGCCATCAGTGGGGCAGGGTTTACCACTGAAGCTTTCTTT. The chain recombines TRBV10-3 with TRBJ1-1; D is possibly TRBD1 (5 bases). There are 14 residues in the CDR3. V was cut by 4 bases and J by 4 bases, with 13 bases left in between. Germline V gives CDR1 ENHRY, CDR2 SYGVKD.

In its sample, this clone was seen a few times. The rearrangement links TRBV6-1 to TRBJ2-7; D might be TRBD2 (5 bases). The CDR3 runs 15 residues. CDR1 MNHNS and CDR2 SASEGT come from the germline V gene. V shed 2 bases and J shed 4 bases, with 15 bases lying between them. The CDR3 sequence is CASSEPEDAAYEQYF. The CDR3 DNA sequence: TGTGCCAGCAGTGAACCGGAGGACGCCGCTTACGAGCAGTACTTC.

This clone appeared a few times. The CDR3 sequence is CASSQGQINEKLFF. Written as DNA, the CDR3 is TGTGCCAGCAGCCAGGGACAGATTAATGAAAAACTGTTTTTT. The genes are TRBV7-9 and TRBJ1-4, with 7 bases that match TRBD1. There are 14 residues in the CDR3. V lost 5 bases to trimming and J lost 4 bases; unmatched junction nucleotides: 4. Per the germline V gene, CDR1 is SEHNR and CDR2 is FQNEAQ (reference sequence).

This clone was detected once. J is TRBJ2-3 and V is TRBV29-1, with 9 bases identical to TRBD1. CDR1 SQVTM and CDR2 ANQGSEA come from the germline V gene. The CDR3 sequence is 15 residues long. With 4 bases clipped from V and 2 bases from J, the junction kept 7 bases outside the gene matches. CDR3 in DNA: TGCAGCGTTGTTCCCGGACAGGGGCCCACAGATACGCAGTATTTT. This translates into CSVVPGQGPTDTQYF.

This chain links TRBV25-1 with TRBJ2-5; TRBD2 matches 8 bases. The V segment lost 7 bases and the J segment 5 bases; nucleotides outside the gene matches: 21. This CDR3 is 18 amino acids long. CDR1 and CDR2 (germline): MGHDK, SYGVNS. The CDR3 sequence: CASKGHRLGGGSLETQYF. The CDR3 nucleotides are TGTGCCAGCAAAGGCCATCGTTTGGGCGGGGGGTCCCTCGAGACCCAGTACTTC.

The V call is TRBV14, the J call TRBJ2-3, with 7 bases matching TRBD1. V shed 1 base and J 11 bases; nucleotides not matched to a gene: 6. Germline lookup yields CDR1 SGHDN and CDR2 FVKESK. The CDR3 extends over 13 amino acids. DNA of the CDR3: TGTGCCAGCAGCCAAGGTGAGGACAGGTGGCAGTATTTT. Its protein product is CASSQGEDRWQYF.

The chain carries TRBV30 and TRBJ1-1; the D is unclear. Germline V gene sequence: CDR1 GTSNPN, CDR2 SVGIG (reference sequence). The CDR3 runs to 11 residues. V lost 3 bases to trimming and J lost 3 bases, with 5 bases between them. The CDR3, as DNA: TGTGCCTGGAGGAGGGACACTGAAGCTTTCTTT. This codes for CAWRRDTEAFF. The variable domain in full, completed from reference TRBV30 and TRBJ1-1, reads SQTIHQWPATLVQPVGSPLSLECTVEGTSNPNLYWYRQAAGRGLQLLFYSVGIGQISSEVPQNLSASRPQDRQFILSSKKLLLSDSGFYLCAWRRDTEAFFGQGTRLTVV.

The CDR3 loop is CASSRTGAGNTIYF. DNA of the CDR3: TGTGCCAGCAGCAGGACAGGGGCCGGAAACACCATATATTTT. The chain joins TRBV6-5 to TRBJ1-3; 9 bases are a match to TRBD1. Germline CDR1 and CDR2: MNHEY and SVGAGI. The V and J ends lost 6 bases and 4 bases, in that order; junction bases with no gene match: 4. The CDR3 contains 14 residues.

The DNA for the CDR3 is TGTGCCAGCAGCCCCGGAGCGGAGGAGTCAGATACGCAGTATTTT. Amino acids: CASSPGAEESDTQYF. V and J are TRBV7-9 and TRBJ2-3; tentative D call: TRBD2 (5 bases). CDR1 is SEHNR, CDR2 FQNEAQ, per germline (reference sequence). Trimming stripped 5 bases from V and 4 bases from J, with 16 bases between. There are 15 residues in the CDR3.

This chain joins TRBV6-1 and TRBJ2-5, with D uncertain. The J call may be faulty, since TRBJ2-7 better matches the DNA end. Germline assignment: CDR1 MNHNS and CDR2 SASEGT. The CDR3 has 12 residues. The CDR3 reads CATIGRSYEQYF. CDR3 coding DNA: TGTGCCACAATCGGCCGGAGCTACGAGCAGTACTTC.

The chain joins TRBV27 to TRBJ2-7; TRBD2 aligns across 9 bases. V lost 0 bases, J lost 3 bases, and 9 bases stayed unmatched. The CDR3 contains 17 residues. Germline assignment: CDR1 MNHEY and CDR2 SMNVEV (reference sequence). The DNA for the CDR3 is TGTGCCAGCAGTTTATCAGCTAGCGGGACCTTCAACTACGAGCAGTACTTC. It codes for CASSLSASGTFNYEQYF.

This clone was counted a few times. V and J are TRBV6-6 and TRBJ2-6; possibly TRBD1 for D (6 bases). There are 16 residues in the CDR3. Trimming cost V 0 bases and J 0 bases, with 6 bases left between them. Germline V gene sequence: CDR1 MNHNY, CDR2 SVGAGI (reference sequence). The CDR3 here is CASSYSGGSGANVLTF. The CDR3, as DNA: TGTGCCAGCAGTTACTCAGGGGGCTCTGGGGCCAACGTCCTGACTTTC.

V usage is TRBV2 and J usage is TRBJ1-1, with D possibly matching TRBD1 (5 bases). This CDR3 is built from 15 residues. The germline CDR1 and CDR2 sequences are SNHLY and FYNNEI. Trimming removed 6 bases at V and 7 bases at J, with 21 bases between. The CDR3 DNA sequence: TGTGCCAGCAGGGGGGGGTTAGGGGTCAGACTTGAAGCTTTCTTT. Translated, it gives CASRGGLGVRLEAFF.

The chain has TRBV5-5 and TRBJ2-1; D perhaps matches TRBD1 (6 bases). V was trimmed by 4 bases and J by 0 bases, leaving 17 bases between them. The CDR3 length is 17 residues. The germline V gene encodes CDR1 SGHKS and CDR2 YYEKEE (reference sequence). The CDR3 protein is CASSQLPSRGSYNEQFF. The CDR3 bases are TGTGCCAGCAGCCAACTCCCCTCCAGGGGCTCCTACAATGAGCAGTTCTTC.

This clone showed up just a few times. The rearrangement joins TRBV5-4 to TRBJ2-3; 10 positions agree with TRBD1. V lost 0 bases and J lost 7; bases outside the gene matches: 11. Germline assignment: CDR1 SGHNT and CDR2 YYREEE (reference sequence). The CDR3 extends over 17 amino acids. CDR3: CASSLEGNRDRGYTQYF. The CDR3, as DNA: TGTGCCAGCAGCTTGGAGGGGAATAGGGACAGGGGTTATACGCAGTATTTT.

This sequence joins TRBV7-2 and TRBJ1-2; D is possibly TRBD1 (6 bases). Germline CDR1 reads SGHTA; CDR2 reads FQGNSA. The CDR3 contains 18 residues. The ends were cut back, 3 bases at V and 0 bases at J, with 20 bases in the middle. DNA of the CDR3: TGTGCCAGCAGCTTCGCCGTGGGAGGGGACATAGCTAACTATGGCTACACCTTC. Translation: CASSFAVGGDIANYGYTF.

The J gene is TRBJ2-3, the V gene TRBV28, with D possibly TRBD1 on 5 matching bases. Trimming removed 5 bases from V and 2 bases from J, with 11 bases in between. This CDR3 is 14 amino acids long. Germline CDR1 and CDR2: MDHEN and SYDVKM. As DNA, the CDR3 is TGTGCCAGCAGTAGATACAGGACCACAGATACGCAGTATTTT. Translating gives CASSRYRTTDTQYF.

Notes on this clone: In this CDR3 the conserved last residue, phenylalanine or tryptophan, is missing, so a read error is likely. The rearrangement joins TRBV28 to TRBJ1-1; 8 positions agree with TRBD1. From germline, CDR1 is MDHEN and CDR2 SYDVKM. J lost 8 bases, V lost 3 bases, and 14 bases had no gene match. The CDR3 sequence is 16 residues long. CDR3 bases: TGTGCCAGCAGTTTTGGCCTGGGGCAGGGGGCCGAGGAAGCTTTCCTT. This gives the protein CASSFGLGQGAEEAFL.

The V call is TRBV9, the J call TRBJ1-1; 10 positions agree with TRBD1. Germline V gene data show CDR1 as SGDLS and CDR2 as YYNGEE. Trimming at V came to 3 bases and at J to 4 bases, leaving 3 bases not matched to a gene. The CDR3 extends over 14 amino acids. The CDR3: CASSAGQGSTEAFF. DNA of the CDR3: TGTGCCAGCAGCGCGGGACAGGGGTCCACTGAAGCTTTCTTT.